These T cell receptor beta chains were read from a single sample in a study of blood T cell repertoires in COVID-19. Some clones are missing from TCRdb's copy, which holds only in-frame ones; the method was immunoSEQ multiplex PCR. The sample has approximately 36,000 clones, 90% seen once; the top ten hold 25%. What was sequenced was peripheral blood. Receptors were obtained from a man in his fifties or sixties with active or convalescent COVID-19. CDR3s include the opening cysteine and the closing phenylalanine or tryptophan. Fields, in order: clone size, V gene, J gene, D gene, CDR3 protein, CDR3 DNA. D genes are given only for firm matches. Rows give clone size only sometimes, using once, few, many, or a class for an expanded clone.

-	TRBV5-8	TRBJ2-5	TRBD1	CASSLGTGLETQYF	TGTGCCAGCAGCTTGGGGACAGGGTTAGAGACCCAGTACTTC
once	TRBV6-6	TRBJ2-2	TRBD2	CASSPRGENTGELFF	TGTGCCAGCAGTCCGCGGGGGGAGAACACCGGGGAGCTGTTTTTT
-	TRBV5-1	TRBJ2-1	-	CASSLRSSYNEQFF	TGCGCCAGCAGCTTGCGGAGCTCCTACAATGAGCAGTTCTTC
-	TRBV28	TRBJ2-7	-	CASSLTGTSYEQYF	TGTGCCAGCAGTTTAACAGGGACCTCCTACGAGCAGTACTTC
-	TRBV6-6	TRBJ2-2	-	CASRLRTGELFF	TGTGCCAGCAGGCTGAGAACCGGGGAGCTGTTTTTT
-	TRBV7-2	TRBJ2-1	TRBD2	CASSVALAGGLGEQFF	TGTGCCAGCAGCGTTGCGTTAGCGGGGGGACTCGGTGAGCAGTTCTTC
-	TRBV18	TRBJ2-2	-	CASSPPTVSRELFF	TGTGCCAGCTCACCACCGACAGTTTCGCGGGAGCTGTTTTTT
-	TRBV9	TRBJ2-2	TRBD1	CASSAPSTGLLTGELFF	TGTGCCAGCAGCGCGCCGTCGACAGGGCTTCTCACCGGGGAGCTGTTTTTT
-	TRBV5-4	TRBJ2-2	TRBD2	CASSLDPSGSFTGELFF	TGTGCCAGCAGCTTGGATCCTAGCGGGAGTTTCACCGGGGAGCTGTTTTTT
-	TRBV19	TRBJ1-5	-	CASSLRDSNQPQHF	TGTGCCAGTAGTCTCCGGGATAGCAATCAGCCCCAGCATTTT
-	TRBV4-2	TRBJ2-2	TRBD2	CASSQEVASGRASGGELFF	TGTGCCAGCAGCCAAGAAGTGGCTAGCGGGAGGGCTTCAGGCGGGGAGCTGTTTTTT
-	TRBV30	TRBJ1-5	-	CALGEGNQPQHF	TGTGCCTTAGGGGAGGGCAATCAGCCCCAGCATTTT
-	TRBV28	TRBJ2-1	TRBD2	CASSESGRAFGEQFF	TGTGCCAGCAGCGAAAGCGGGAGGGCCTTCGGTGAGCAGTTCTTC
-	TRBV28	TRBJ2-3	-	CASSLPRLGTDTQYF	TGTGCCAGCAGTTTACCCCGGCTCGGGACAGATACGCAGTATTTT
few	TRBV4-3	TRBJ2-7	-	CASSQEVRLSSYEQYF	TGCGCCAGCAGCCAAGAGGTCAGGCTAAGCTCCTACGAGCAGTACTTC
-	TRBV7-9	TRBJ2-4	-	CASSFLLAKNIQYF	TGTGCCAGCAGCTTTCTTCTAGCCAAAAACATTCAGTACTTC
-	TRBV28	TRBJ1-5	TRBD1	CASSHTIRTGFTPQHF	TGTGCCAGCAGTCACACGATTAGGACAGGGTTTACGCCCCAGCATTTT
-	TRBV2	TRBJ1-5	TRBD1	CASTRRQGADQPQHF	TGTGCCAGCACCCGGCGACAGGGGGCGGATCAGCCCCAGCATTTT
-	TRBV30	TRBJ2-1	-	CAWTTNEGPTGEQFF	TGTGCCTGGACTACGAACGAAGGGCCGACGGGAGAGCAGTTCTTC
-	TRBV18	TRBJ2-2	TRBD2	CASSPILAGQNTGELFF	TGTGCCAGCTCACCGATTCTAGCGGGACAGAACACCGGGGAGCTGTTTTTT
-	TRBV4-2	TRBJ2-1	TRBD2	CASSQGASGRPHNEQFF	TGTGCCAGCAGCCAAGGGGCTAGCGGGAGGCCCCACAATGAGCAGTTCTTC
-	TRBV7-9	TRBJ2-4	-	CASSIPMDRSRRGSIQYF	TGTGCCAGCAGCATCCCAATGGACAGATCTAGAAGGGGTAGCATTCAGTACTTC
-	TRBV27	TRBJ2-3	TRBD1	CASSPRQGWTDTQYF	TGTGCCAGCAGTCCTCGACAGGGGTGGACAGATACGCAGTATTTT
-	TRBV19	TRBJ1-1	-	CASSLSPTLGYTEAFF	TGTGCCAGTAGTCTTTCCCCAACCCTCGGGTACACTGAAGCTTTCTTT
once	TRBV2	TRBJ2-3	TRBD1	CASTPDRAGTQYF	TGTGCCAGCACCCCAGACAGGGCAGGCACGCAGTATTTT
-	TRBV12-5	TRBJ2-3	TRBD2	CASGPSGRVTDTQYF	TGTGCTAGTGGTCCTAGCGGGAGGGTCACAGATACGCAGTATTTT
-	TRBV7-2	TRBJ2-7	TRBD2	CASSRTSSYEQYF	TGTGCCAGCAGCCGGACTAGCAGCTACGAGCAGTACTTC
-	TRBV1	TRBJ2-1	-	CTSSQVRLAGRTSSYNEQFF	TGCACCAGCAGCCAAGTAAGACTAGCGGGTCGTACAAGCTCCTACAATGAGCAGTTCTTC
once	TRBV2	TRBJ2-3	-	CASSGRGVGSSTDTQYF	TGTGCCAGCAGTGGCAGGGGTGTGGGGTCTAGCACAGATACGCAGTATTTT
-	TRBV9	TRBJ2-7	TRBD2	CASSLTSGSYEQYF	TGTGCCAGCAGCCTAACTAGCGGGAGTTACGAGCAGTACTTC
-	TRBV6-5	TRBJ2-2	TRBD2	CASSRGDGELFF	TGTGCCAGCAGCCGGGGGGACGGGGAGCTGTTTTTT
-	TRBV19	TRBJ2-1	TRBD1	CASAGQGLYNEQFF	TGTGCCAGTGCGGGACAGGGTCTCTACAATGAGCAGTTCTTC
-	TRBV5-1	TRBJ2-7	-	CASSLGPGLAYEQYF	TGCGCCAGCAGCTTGGGTCCGGGGTTGGCCTACGAGCAGTACTTC
once	TRBV28	TRBJ2-5	-	CASNRGAGASQETQYF	TGTGCCAGCAACCGGGGGGCGGGAGCTTCCCAAGAGACCCAGTACTTC
-	TRBV11-2	TRBJ2-7	TRBD2	CASSLDLLAGESFTYEQYF	TGTGCCAGCAGCTTAGATCTGCTAGCGGGAGAATCCTTCACCTACGAGCAGTACTTC
-	TRBV5-1	TRBJ2-1	TRBD2	CASKREGFGNEQFF	TGCGCCAGCAAGCGGGAAGGGTTTGGCAATGAGCAGTTCTTC
-	TRBV18	TRBJ2-7	TRBD2	CASSPGLRTSRSYEQYF	TGTGCCAGCTCACCGGGCTTAAGGACTAGTCGTTCCTACGAGCAGTACTTC
once	TRBV4-1	TRBJ2-4	TRBD2	CASSHGLAGRTNIQYF	TGCGCCAGCAGCCATGGTCTAGCGGGACGAACAAACATTCAGTACTTC
-	TRBV28	TRBJ2-7	TRBD2	CASRAGLVTYEQYF	TGTGCCAGCAGAGCGGGACTAGTTACTTACGAGCAGTACTTC
-	TRBV19	TRBJ2-1	TRBD2	CASSTRRTSGYRGTINEQFF	TGTGCCAGTAGTACGAGGAGGACTAGCGGGTATCGCGGGACTATCAATGAGCAGTTCTTC
-	TRBV7-2	TRBJ1-2	-	CASSLARRQSRGYTF	TGTGCCAGCAGCTTAGCGCGTCGACAGTCGCGAGGCTACACCTTC
-	TRBV6-5	TRBJ1-2	TRBD1	CASITQGAGGYTF	TGTGCCAGCATTACCCAGGGGGCAGGAGGCTACACCTTC
-	TRBV30	TRBJ1-5	-	CAWDRDNQPQHF	TGTGCCTGGGACAGAGACAATCAGCCCCAGCATTTT
-	TRBV5-6	TRBJ2-7	-	CASSVRQSPYEQYF	TGTGCCAGCAGCGTTCGACAGTCCCCCTACGAGCAGTACTTC
-	TRBV4-1	TRBJ2-7	TRBD1	CASRATGTGVYEQYF	TGCGCCAGCAGGGCAACCGGGACAGGAGTCTACGAGCAGTACTTC
-	TRBV27	TRBJ1-5	-	CASRQGGQPQHF	TGTGCCAGCAGGCAGGGTGGACAGCCCCAGCATTTT